One sample yielded the 30 T cell receptor beta chains listed below, sequenced in a study of CD8 T cells in Susac syndrome (dated by TCRdb to the late 2010s). Libraries were prepared through the immunoSEQ multiplex PCR assay. RNA was extracted with the RNeasy kit and 0.5 to 1 ug was reverse transcribed using random hexamers. TCRdb reanalyzed the raw reads on its own, using fastp at Q25 for trimming and MiXCR for clone calling, and kept in-frame beta chains. Under each unique CDR3 protein, matching rows form one entry showing the most common genes and DNA. The sample yields approximately 260,000 distinct CDR3 sequences; 90% to 96% were counted once. Together, the top ten hold about 0.094% of the sample. The sample comprised CD4+ T cells from PBMCs. These receptors were obtained from a human donor with Susac syndrome.

The chain employs TRBV7-9 and TRBJ2-2, with D tentatively TRBD2 (5 bases). CDR1 SEHNR and CDR2 FQNEAQ come from the germline V gene (reference sequence). Trimming shortened V by 9 bases and J by 5 bases, and 16 bases separated the two germline ends. The CDR3 is 14 residues long. CDR3 DNA sequence: TGTGCCAGTAAAGGCCGGGATGCTACCGGGGAGCTGTTTTTT. It encodes CASKGRDATGELFF.

DNA for the CDR3: TGTGCCTGGGTCGGGGGCGGCGACTATGGCTACACCTTC. As protein: CAWVGGGDYGYTF. J is TRBJ1-2 and V is TRBV30; D possibly corresponds to TRBD1 (6 bases). CDR1 and CDR2 from the germline V gene are GTSNPN and SVGIG (reference sequence). Trimming shortened V by 5 bases and J by 3 bases, and 13 bases separated the two germline ends. The CDR3 is 13 residues long.

V usage is TRBV21-1 and J usage is TRBJ2-7. TRBV21-1 constitutes a pseudogene. The CDR3 is 14 amino acids. CDR3 protein: CASSKYGRHYEQYF. As DNA, the CDR3 is TGTGCCAGCAGCAAATACGGCAGACACTACGAGCAGTACTTC.

The CDR3 nucleotides read TGCAGTGCCAGGAGAACCGGGACAGGGCCCAATCAGCCCCAGCATTTT. Translation: CSARRTGTGPNQPQHF. J is TRBJ1-5 and V is TRBV20-1; 9 bases align to TRBD1. V gave up 6 bases and J gave up 3 bases; unmatched junction bases: 12. The V gene's germline CDR1 is DFQATT and CDR2 SNEGSKA (reference sequence). CDR3 length equals 16 residues.

Here the CDR3 DNA reads TGCAGTGCTAGAGACGGGACAGGGTTTAATCAGCCCCAGCATTTT. It specifies CSARDGTGFNQPQHF. The chain employs TRBV20-1 and TRBJ1-5, with TRBD1 matching over 9 bases. The CDR3 runs 15 residues. Trimming took 0 bases from V and 4 from J; bases not matched to a gene: 4. Germline V gene lookup returns CDR1 DFQATT and CDR2 SNEGSKA (reference sequence).

The chain joins TRBV9 to TRBJ1-2, with D possibly matching TRBD1 (6 bases). Germline loops: CDR1 SGDLS, CDR2 YYNGEE. The CDR3 consists of 15 residues. V was cut by 3 bases and J by 3 bases, with 15 bases left in between. The CDR3 spells CASSARTRTDYGYTF. CDR3 DNA sequence: TGTGCCAGCAGCGCGAGGACTCGGACAGACTATGGCTACACCTTC.

The CDR3 sequence: CASSPGTGIYNEQFF. The CDR3 region has the DNA TGTGCCAGCTCACCAGGGACAGGGATCTACAATGAGCAGTTCTTC. The J gene is TRBJ2-1, the V gene TRBV18; 9 bases fit TRBD1. The V gene's germline CDR1 is KGHSH and CDR2 LQKENI. CDR3 length: 15 amino acids. With 2 bases clipped from V and 3 bases from J, the junction kept 2 bases outside the gene matches.

This clonotype is a singleton in its sample. The genes are TRBV11-3 and TRBJ2-1; 14 bases are shared with TRBD2. In germline, CDR1 is SGHNT, CDR2 YENEEA. With 5 bases clipped from V and 10 bases from J, the junction kept 13 bases outside the gene matches. This CDR3 spans 17 amino acids. The CDR3 region has the DNA TGTGCCAGCAGCCCACCCTGGGAATGGACTAGCGGGAGGGAGCAGTTCTTC. Amino acids: CASSPPWEWTSGREQFF.

The CDR3, as DNA: TGTGCCTGGGACAGGGGGCCAGCGAACAATGAGCAGTTCTTC. This codes for CAWDRGPANNEQFF. The chain links TRBV30 to TRBJ2-1; 10 bases line up with TRBD1. Per the germline V gene, CDR1 is GTSNPN and CDR2 is SVGIG (reference sequence). Unmatched junction bases numbered 6, after V lost 5 bases and J lost 5 bases. The CDR3 is made up of 14 amino acids.

This clonotype came up a few times. The chain couples TRBV29-1 to TRBJ2-7; no clear D. The CDR3 extends over 11 amino acids. Trimming shortened V by 6 bases and J by 2 bases, and 8 bases separated the two germline ends. Germline V gene sequence: CDR1 SQVTM, CDR2 ANQGSEA. CDR3 DNA: TGCAGCGTGATGCTAACCTACGAGCAGTACTTC. This codes for CSVMLTYEQYF.

This rearrangement joins TRBV7-2 to TRBJ2-7; 8 positions agree with TRBD1. Germline CDR1 and CDR2: SGHTA and FQGNSA. V shed 5 bases and J 1 base; nucleotides not matched to a gene: 7. This CDR3 has 15 amino acids. In DNA form, the CDR3 reads TGTGCCAGCAGCCGGACCGGGACAGGATCCTACGAGCAGTACTTC. Its translation: CASSRTGTGSYEQYF.

The chain links TRBV29-1 to TRBJ1-1; D may be TRBD1 (5 bases). The germline CDR1 and CDR2 sequences are SQVTM and ANQGSEA. V lost 5 bases and J 3 bases, leaving 13 bases between the germline ends. The length of the CDR3 is 13 residues. DNA for the CDR3: TGCAGCGTTTATGGGGGGGGTTACACTGAAGCTTTCTTT. Residues: CSVYGGGYTEAFF.

In DNA, the CDR3 is TGTGCCAGCAGTGGGGCCCAGGGGAATAGTCAGCCCCAGCATTTT. The encoded protein is CASSGAQGNSQPQHF. The rearrangement joins TRBV25-1 to TRBJ1-5; D is possibly TRBD1 (6 bases). Trimming left V 4 bases short and J 6 bases short, with 16 bases between. CDR3 size: 15 residues. CDR1 MGHDK and CDR2 SYGVNS come from the germline V gene.

The chain combines TRBV12-3 or TRBV12-4 with TRBJ2-1, with 8 positions matching TRBD2. The CDR3 spans 14 residues. J lost 5 bases, V lost 7 bases, and 7 bases had no gene match. CDR3: CASNKREYDNEQFF. CDR3 coding DNA: TGTGCCAGCAATAAGCGGGAGTACGACAATGAGCAGTTCTTC.

V and J are TRBV29-1 and TRBJ1-1, with 11 bases that match TRBD1. Per the germline V gene, CDR1 is SQVTM and CDR2 is ANQGSEA. The CDR3 is 13 residues long. V shed 7 bases, J shed 1 base, and the junction held 2 bases outside the gene matches. The CDR3 here is CSGDRGWNTEAFF. DNA of the CDR3: TGCAGCGGGGACAGGGGGTGGAACACTGAAGCTTTCTTT. Using reference TRBV29-1 and TRBJ1-1 for the parts outside the CDR3, the full variable domain is SAVISQKPSRDICQRGTSLTIQCQVDSQVTMMFWYRQQPGQSLTLIATANQGSEATYESGFVIDKFPISRPNLTFSTLTVSNMSPEDSSIYLCSGDRGWNTEAFFGQGTRLTVV.

The chain joins TRBV11-1 to TRBJ2-1, with TRBD2 as a possible D gene (5 bases). The CDR3 covers 12 residues. Germline V gene lookup returns CDR1 SGHAT and CDR2 FQDESV (reference sequence). Trimming left V 5 bases short and J 7 bases short, with 9 bases between. The CDR3 bases are TGTGCCAGCAGCCCACGGAGGAATGAGCAGTTCTTC. As protein: CASSPRRNEQFF. Full variable domain (rest looked up from reference TRBV11-1 and TRBJ2-1): EAEVAQSPRYKITEKSQAVAFWCDPISGHATLYWYRQILGQGPELLVQFQDESVVDDSQLPKDRFSAERLKGVDSTLKIQPAELGDSAMYLCASSPRRNEQFFGPGTRLTVL.

The gene calls are TRBV5-1 and TRBJ2-1; D not certain. Trimming removed 1 base at V and 4 bases at J, with 6 bases between. This CDR3 is built from 13 residues. Germline CDR1 reads SGHRS; CDR2 reads YFSETQ. Here the CDR3 DNA reads TGCGCCAGCAGCTTGCAAGCGTACAATGAGCAGTTCTTC. The encoded protein is CASSLQAYNEQFF.

The chain employs TRBV12-3 or TRBV12-4 and TRBJ2-2; D unresolved. V was trimmed by 5 bases and J by 3 bases, leaving 22 bases between them. This CDR3 is 18 amino acids long. In DNA, the CDR3 is TGTGCCAGCAGTCCATCCACTGGCCTCAGTTGGGACACCGGGGAGCTGTTTTTT. Its protein product is CASSPSTGLSWDTGELFF.

This clonotype was counted a few times. The V call is TRBV12-3 or TRBV12-4, the J call TRBJ1-5; a possible D gene is TRBD1 (6 bases). The CDR3 runs 15 residues. V lost 3 bases and J 3 bases, leaving 12 bases between the germline ends. The CDR3 sequence is CASSLGGAPNQPQHF. For the CDR3, the DNA is TGTGCCAGCAGTTTGGGGGGGGCGCCCAATCAGCCCCAGCATTTT.

The V and J genes are TRBV4-1 and TRBJ2-6; D gene unclear. The CDR3 runs to 15 residues. The V gene lost 0 bases and the J gene lost 0 bases, with 3 bases spanning the gap. CDR1 is MGHRA and CDR2 is YSYEKL in the germline V gene. This CDR3 is CASSQDRSGANVLTF. CDR3 in DNA: TGCGCCAGCAGCCAAGACCGCTCTGGGGCCAACGTCCTGACTTTC.

The chain couples TRBV3-1 to TRBJ2-7; no clear D. CDR3 size: 12 residues. Between the trimmed V and J ends, which lost 4 bases and 7 bases, there was a span of 11 bases. Looked up from germline, CDR1 is LGHDT and CDR2 is YNNKEL (reference sequence). CDR3 in amino acids: CASSLLVGEQYF. CDR3 bases: TGTGCCAGCAGCCTATTGGTAGGGGAGCAGTACTTC.

This sequence joins TRBV24-1 and TRBJ1-1; 8 bases are shared with TRBD1. J was trimmed by 1 base and V by 5 bases; bases with no gene match: 5. The CDR3 consists of 15 residues. Germline V gene data show CDR1 as KGHDR and CDR2 as SFDVKD. In DNA form, the CDR3 reads TGTGCCACCAGTGGATCAGGGGGCGGGAACACTGAAGCTTTCTTT. Protein sequence: CATSGSGGGNTEAFF.

The rearrangement uses TRBV7-9 and TRBJ2-1; 8 bases map to TRBD2. The length of the CDR3 is 15 residues. V lost 2 bases to trimming and J lost 10 bases; unmatched junction nucleotides: 10. Germline lookup yields CDR1 SEHNR and CDR2 FQNEAQ (reference sequence). DNA for the CDR3: TGTGCCAGCAGCTTAATCGCGTATACGGGAGGGGAGCAGTTCTTC. This translates into CASSLIAYTGGEQFF.

The chain links TRBV29-1 to TRBJ1-1; no firm D call. V was cut by 7 bases and J by 5 bases, with 8 bases left in between. Germline V gives CDR1 SQVTM, CDR2 ANQGSEA. The CDR3 sequence is 10 residues long. CDR3 residues: CSAGETEAFF. Here the CDR3 DNA reads TGCAGCGCTGGGGAAACTGAAGCTTTCTTT.

This chain uses TRBV29-1 with TRBJ1-1, with 7 bases identical to TRBD1. CDR3 size: 13 residues. V lost 8 bases to trimming and J lost 0 bases; unmatched junction nucleotides: 6. The germline CDR1 and CDR2 sequences are SQVTM and ANQGSEA. Written as DNA, the CDR3 is TGCAGCACATCACAGGGGATGAACACTGAAGCTTTCTTT. Translated: CSTSQGMNTEAFF.

The chain carries TRBV5-4 and TRBJ2-1; D not resolved. V was pared by 1 base and J by 4 bases, with 12 bases between. This CDR3 spans 15 amino acids. The germline V gene has CDR1 SGHNT and CDR2 YYREEE (reference sequence). CDR3 loop: CASSLKRNGYNEQFF. In DNA, the CDR3 is TGTGCCAGCAGCTTGAAGAGAAACGGATACAATGAGCAGTTCTTC. Full variable domain (outside the CDR3, taken from reference TRBV5-4 and TRBJ2-1): ETGVTQSPTHLIKTRGQQVTLRCSSQSGHNTVSWYQQALGQGPQFIFQYYREEENGRGNFPPRFSGLQFPNYSSELNVNALELDDSALYLCASSLKRNGYNEQFFGPGTRLTVL.

The rearrangement joins TRBV15 to TRBJ1-3, with a tentative D call TRBD1 (5 bases). CDR3 size: 17 residues. The germline CDR1 and CDR2 sequences are LNHNV and YYDKDF (reference sequence). Trimming shortened V by 1 base and J by 0 bases, and 13 bases separated the two germline ends. DNA of the CDR3: TGTGCCACCAGCAGAGCACCGGGACGGAACTCTGGAAACACCATATATTTT. Protein: CATSRAPGRNSGNTIYF.

V is TRBV24-1 and J is TRBJ2-2; possibly TRBD1 for D (7 bases). The CDR3 runs to 16 residues. The germline V gene encodes CDR1 KGHDR and CDR2 SFDVKD. V was pared by 5 bases and J by 6 bases, with 18 bases between. CDR3 sequence: CATSVRGGGKAGELFF. CDR3 bases: TGTGCCACCAGTGTAAGAGGAGGGGGCAAGGCCGGGGAGCTGTTTTTT.

This clonotype was recorded once. CDR3 residues: CASSLWRADTQYF. CDR3 DNA: TGTGCCAGCAGTTTGTGGAGGGCAGATACGCAGTATTTT. V is TRBV28 and J is TRBJ2-3, with TRBD2 as a possible D gene (6 bases). Germline V lookup: CDR1 MDHEN, CDR2 SYDVKM. This CDR3 comprises 13 residues. Deletions cut 3 bases from V and 4 bases from J, with 8 bases between.

This clonotype was counted a few times. A read error may produce the germline difference seen at one junction end. The J gene is TRBJ1-1, the V gene TRBV5-1, with a weak D call TRBD1 (6 bases). The CDR3 has 14 amino acids. Germline V gene lookup returns CDR1 SGHRS and CDR2 YFSETQ. CDR3 nucleotide sequence: TGCGCCAGCAGTTTGGGACACCCGAACACTGAAGCTTTCTTT. Encoded protein: CASSLGHPNTEAFF.